The 16 T cell receptor beta chains below were found in one sample sequenced in a study of T cells in Graves' hyperthyroidism and ophthalmopathy (dated by TCRdb to about 2019). The library was obtained by multiplex PCR. The reads were generated on an Illumina HiSeq 2000. Amplification of TCR beta CDR3 regions was carried out from RNA transcripts. The TCR CDR3 was subjected to a first round of RT-PCR using the HTBI primer set and the Qiagen OneStep RT-PCR kit. The raw public reads went through TCRdb reprocessing: fastp at Q25, MiXCR clone calling, in-frame beta chains kept. Under each unique CDR3 protein, matching rows form one entry showing the most common genes and DNA. This sample has about 760,000 distinct CDR3 sequences in its table, and roughly a third of those were observed once. The top ten hold around 32% of the sample. The source material was blood. The receptors here all came from a woman aged 40 to 50 with Graves' hyperthyroidism.

In regard to this clonotype: Germline and junction disagree at one end, which may indicate a read error. The CDR3 loop reads CASSQDRVVRGGDSRNF. CDR3 nucleotides: TGTGCCAGCAGCCAAGATCGCGTAGTTAGGGGGGGGGACAGCCGAAATTTT. The chain uses TRBV4-2 and TRBJ1-3; TRBD1 agrees at 7 bases. Looked up from germline, CDR1 is LGHNA and CDR2 is YNFKEQ. CDR3 length: 17 residues.

The chain carries TRBV6-6 and TRBJ2-5; 7 bases are a match to TRBD1. The CDR3 has 13 residues. Germline trimming cut 8 bases from V and 3 bases from J; bases unmatched to any gene: 6. Germline CDR1 and CDR2: MNHNY and SVGAGI (reference sequence). This CDR3 reads CASLGTAEETQYF. DNA for the CDR3: TGTGCCAGCCTCGGGACAGCTGAAGAGACCCAGTACTTC.

This clonotype was seen repeatedly, ten times or more. The chain employs TRBV6-5 and TRBJ1-1; D ambiguous. CDR3 length: 13 residues. V gave up 7 bases and J gave up 0 bases, with 9 bases separating them. Germline V gene data show CDR1 as MNHEY and CDR2 as SVGAGI. Here the CDR3 reads CASTTPMNTEAFF. For the CDR3, the DNA is TGTGCCAGCACTACGCCGATGAACACTGAAGCTTTCTTT.

This clonotype was recorded a few times. This sequence joins TRBV7-9 and TRBJ1-5; 7 nucleotides align to TRBD1. The V gene end was trimmed by 3 bases and the J gene end by 7 bases; junction bases not matched to a gene: 9. The CDR3 length is 15 residues. Germline assignment: CDR1 SEHNR and CDR2 FQNEAQ (reference sequence). CDR3 loop: CASSLEGASIQPQHF. CDR3 sequence (DNA): TGTGCCAGCAGCTTGGAGGGGGCGAGCATCCAGCCCCAGCATTTT.

The genes are TRBV12-3 or TRBV12-4 and TRBJ2-5; 7 nucleotides align to TRBD2. Germline trimming cut 6 bases from V and 2 bases from J; bases unmatched to any gene: 15. This CDR3 region has 17 residues. The CDR3 is CASSQVIGGRPQETQYF. The CDR3 DNA follows: TGTGCCAGCAGCCAAGTTATCGGCGGGAGACCACAAGAGACCCAGTACTTC.

This clonotype came up a few times. This chain joins TRBV7-9 and TRBJ2-7; maybe TRBD2 (6 bases). Trimming cost V 1 base and J 4 bases, with 20 bases left between them. The CDR3 has 17 residues. Germline V gene sequence: CDR1 SEHNR, CDR2 FQNEAQ (reference sequence). The CDR3 DNA sequence: TGTGCCAGCAGCTTAGTCTCCGGGAGAAGACGTGAGTACGAGCAGTACTTC. Translation gives CASSLVSGRRREYEQYF.

Comment on this clonotype: A single base separates this from a much larger clone, so it may be a read error. This chain connects TRBV12-3 or TRBV12-4 to TRBJ1-5, with D unresolved. V dropped 6 bases and J dropped 1 base, with 13 bases sitting between them. This CDR3 is built from 15 residues. CDR3 sequence (DNA): TGTGCCAGCAGCTCCGACACGTTGAGCAATCAGCCCCAGCATTTT. Encoded protein: CASSSDTLSNQPQHF.

Notes on this clonotype: This may be a read error, as it is one base from a much larger clone. The chain carries TRBV29-1 and TRBJ2-2; D is uncertain. The V gene's germline CDR1 is SQVTM and CDR2 ANQGSEA. V shed 4 bases and J shed 0 bases, with 12 bases lying between them. The CDR3 extends over 15 amino acids. The CDR3 bases are TGCAGCGTTGCCCCCCGGACCTCGAACACCGGGGAGCTGTTTTTT. It yields the protein CSVAPRTSNTGELFF.

The rearrangement uses TRBV29-1 and TRBJ2-5; TRBD1 aligns across 8 bases. In germline, CDR1 is SQVTM, CDR2 ANQGSEA. The length of the CDR3 is 16 residues. With V trimmed by 3 bases and J by 0 bases, 9 bases remained unmatched. The chain's CDR3 is CSVEGQEPFDQETQYF. CDR3 DNA sequence: TGCAGCGTTGAGGGACAGGAGCCTTTCGACCAAGAGACCCAGTACTTC.

This chain links TRBV11-1 with TRBJ1-6; 9 bases agree with TRBD1. Germline loops: CDR1 SGHAT, CDR2 FQDESV (reference sequence). Losses at the gene ends were 4 bases for V and 9 bases for J; bases not matched to a gene: 16. The CDR3 has 18 residues. The CDR3 nucleotides read TGTGCCAGCAGCTCCCGACCGGGACAGGGTGTGGAGGGTTCACCCCTCCACTTT. It is translated as CASSSRPGQGVEGSPLHF.

The chain links TRBV11-1 to TRBJ2-2; the match to TRBD2 covers 8 bases. With 8 bases clipped from V and 7 bases from J, the junction kept 15 bases outside the gene matches. Germline V CDR1 and CDR2: SGHAT, FQDESV (reference sequence). The CDR3 contains 16 residues. The CDR3 spells CASWVGGARSHGELFF. Written as DNA, the CDR3 is TGTGCCAGCTGGGTCGGGGGGGCACGGTCCCACGGGGAGCTGTTTTTT.

This clonotype was counted a single time. A much larger clone is a single base away; this may be a read error. The rearrangement uses TRBV20-1 and TRBJ2-5; D is perhaps TRBD1 (5 bases). Deletions cut 3 bases from V and 4 bases from J, with 12 bases between. The CDR3 consists of 13 residues. CDR1 is DFQATT and CDR2 is SNEGSKA in the germline V gene (reference sequence). CDR3 protein: CSASRQNRETQYF. CDR3 DNA sequence: TGCAGTGCTAGTCGACAGAACCGAGAGACCCAGTACTTC.

To note about this clonotype: This may arise from a read error, as a much more abundant clone is one base away. Here the CDR3 DNA reads TGCAGTGCTAGAGATTGGGGGCGTGAAGCTTGCTTT. Translation: CSARDWGREACF. The genes are TRBV20-1 and TRBJ1-1, with D tentatively TRBD1 (6 bases). The germline V gene encodes CDR1 DFQATT and CDR2 SNEGSKA (reference sequence). CDR3 length equals 12 residues.

The J gene is TRBJ2-7, the V gene TRBV19; no clear D gene. Germline V gene sequence: CDR1 LNHDA, CDR2 SQIVND (reference sequence). This CDR3 region has 15 residues. The V gene lost 9 bases and the J gene lost 3 bases, with 21 bases spanning the gap. CDR3 sequence (DNA): TGTGCCAGCAGCCTGGAGTTTGGGCACCTCTACGAGCAGTACTTC. Protein: CASSLEFGHLYEQYF.

This chain uses TRBV6-5 with TRBJ1-2; 8 bases agree with TRBD1. Germline V gene data show CDR1 as MNHEY and CDR2 as SVGAGI. Unmatched junction bases numbered 11, after V lost 0 bases and J lost 8 bases. The CDR3 sequence is 16 residues long. This chain's CDR3 is CASSYSTGQGAQGYTF. In DNA form, the CDR3 reads TGTGCCAGCAGTTACTCTACGGGCCAGGGGGCGCAAGGCTACACCTTC.

This clonotype was observed at least ten times. V gene TRBV7-6 combines with J gene TRBJ1-6; D remains unclear. V lost 5 bases to trimming and J lost 7 bases, with 18 bases between them. The CDR3 covers 16 residues. Per germline, CDR1 SGHVS and CDR2 FNYEAQ. DNA of the CDR3: TGTGCCAGCAGCGTAGAAATGGGCCGGATGAATTCACCCCTCCACTTT. Residues: CASSVEMGRMNSPLHF.